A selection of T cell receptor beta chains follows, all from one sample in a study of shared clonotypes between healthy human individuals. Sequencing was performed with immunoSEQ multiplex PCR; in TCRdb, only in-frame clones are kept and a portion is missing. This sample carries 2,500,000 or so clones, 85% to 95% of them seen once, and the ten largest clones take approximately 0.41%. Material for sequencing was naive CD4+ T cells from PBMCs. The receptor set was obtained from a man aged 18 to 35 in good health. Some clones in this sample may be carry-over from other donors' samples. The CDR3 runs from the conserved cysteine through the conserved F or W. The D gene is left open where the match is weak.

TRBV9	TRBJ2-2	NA	TGTGCCAGCAGCGCACCCGACGACAGAGCGAACACCGGGGAGCTGTTTTTT	CASSAPDDRANTGELFF
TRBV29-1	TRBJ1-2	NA	TGCAGCGTTGTAGATAGTACAGCTAACTATGGCTACACCTTC	CSVVDSTANYGYTF
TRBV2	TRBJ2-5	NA	TGTGCCGGACGGGTAGGAGAGACCCAGTACTTC	CAGRVGETQYF
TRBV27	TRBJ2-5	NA	TGTGCCAGCACCCGCGGGGAGACCCAGTACTTC	CASTRGETQYF
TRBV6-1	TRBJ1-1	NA	TGTGCCAGCAGCGAGCAGGGCTATGAAGCTTTCTTT	CASSEQGYEAFF
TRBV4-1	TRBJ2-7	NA	TGCGCCAGCAGCCAAGATTGGGCGGGCTACGAGCAGTACTTC	CASSQDWAGYEQYF
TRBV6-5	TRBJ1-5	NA	TGTGCCAGCACCTTCAGCCTTGGAGGCAATCAGCCCCAGCATTTT	CASTFSLGGNQPQHF
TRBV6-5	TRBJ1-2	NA	TGTGCCAGTTCCCGTCGGGGGCTTGGCTACACCTTC	CASSRRGLGYTF
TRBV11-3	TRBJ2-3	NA	TGTGCCAGCAGCTTACTAGGTGATACGCAGTATTTT	CASSLLGDTQYF
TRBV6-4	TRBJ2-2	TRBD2	TGTGCCAGCAGGCGTAGCGGGGGGACCGGGGAGCTGTTTTTT	CASRRSGGTGELFF
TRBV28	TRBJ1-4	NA	TGTGCCAGCAGCTGGACAGCCGAAGGACGCAAACTGTTTTTT	CASSWTAEGRKLFF
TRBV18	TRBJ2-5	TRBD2	TGTGCCAGCTCACCGTTGAGCGGGAGAGGAGAGACCCAGTACTTC	CASSPLSGRGETQYF
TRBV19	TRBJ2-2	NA	TGTGCCAGTAGTAAGGGCCCGGGGGAGCTGTTTTTT	CASSKGPGELFF
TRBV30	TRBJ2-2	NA	TGTGCCTGGAGTGCGGCGAACACCGGGGAGCTGTTTTTT	CAWSAANTGELFF
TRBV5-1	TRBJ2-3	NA	TGCGCCAGCAGCTTGGGGGGCAACACAGATACGCAGTATTTT	CASSLGGNTDTQYF
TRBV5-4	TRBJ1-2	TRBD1	TGTGCCAGCAGCTTCTCCGTGACAGGGGGTTATGGCTACACCTTC	CASSFSVTGGYGYTF
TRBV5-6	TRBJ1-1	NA	TGTGCCAGCAGCTTATATAACAGGGTCGGGACTGAAGCTTTCTTT	CASSLYNRVGTEAFF